The text below deals with one T cell receptor beta chain. Other DNA sequences from this sample encode an identical CDR3 as well. The data were taken from a study of blood T cell repertoires in COVID-19. Across the whole study: Whether acute or convalescent, the COVID-19 samples came from the United States, Italy and Spain. T cells, B-cell-depleted T cells, or PBMCs supplied cDNA or gDNA.

Study processing details: Amplification of reference gene primers provided the estimated nucleated cell counts. Repertoires were generated with immunoSEQ multiplex PCR, while TCRdb's copy carries only in-frame clones and drops some. The V and J calls and clone size come from that table; D and trimming were worked out from the DNA. Among roughly 410,000 clones listed, roughly nine tenths were seen once. Germline assignment: CDR1 SGHRS and CDR2 YFSETQ. The CDR3 is made up of 14 amino acids. After removal of 3 bases from V and 5 bases from J, the junction contained 5 bases not matched to a gene. V is TRBV5-1 and J is TRBJ1-1; 9 nucleotides agree with TRBD1. The sample taken for sequencing was peripheral blood. The TCR originated in a man aged 35-49 years with acute or convalescent COVID-19. The CDR3 protein is CASSSGQGRTEAFF. The CDR3 DNA follows: TGCGCCAGCAGCTCGGGACAGGGAAGGACTGAAGCTTTCTTT.